This T cell receptor (beta chain) was observed in a study of radiation and T cells in renal cell carcinoma. The method was immunoSEQ multiplex PCR; TCRdb's version includes in-frame clones alone and lacks a portion of them. The data hold 130,000 to 150,000 clones, with around nine tenths observed a single time. The sample's time point: baseline pretreatment blood. Treatment reported: 15 Gy SBRT to primary tumor, nephrectomy 4 weeks later. This CDR3 region has 17 residues. Per germline, CDR1 MGHRA and CDR2 YSYEKL. Between the trimmed V and J ends, which lost 1 base and 0 bases, there was a span of 16 bases.

The sequence was obtained from a woman aged 45-59 years with renal cell carcinoma. The source was blood, collected from a patient whose treatment included radiotherapy and nephrectomy. The V call is TRBV4-1, the J call TRBJ2-7; D not certain. CDR3 sequence (DNA): TGCGCCAGCAGCCAAGTAGCCCGGCTCCTGAGCTCCTACGAGCAGTACTTC. This sequence encodes CASSQVARLLSSYEQYF.